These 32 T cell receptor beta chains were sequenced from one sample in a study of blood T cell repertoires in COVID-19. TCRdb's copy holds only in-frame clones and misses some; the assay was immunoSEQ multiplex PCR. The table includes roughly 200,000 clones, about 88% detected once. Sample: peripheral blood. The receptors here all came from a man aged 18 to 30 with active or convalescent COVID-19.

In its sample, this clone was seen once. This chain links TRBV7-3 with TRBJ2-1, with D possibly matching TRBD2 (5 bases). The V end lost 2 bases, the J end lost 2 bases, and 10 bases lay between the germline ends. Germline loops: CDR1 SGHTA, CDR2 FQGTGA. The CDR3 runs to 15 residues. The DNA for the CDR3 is TGTGCCAGCAGCTTAGAGGGTCAGGCCTACAATGAGCAGTTCTTC. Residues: CASSLEGQAYNEQFF.

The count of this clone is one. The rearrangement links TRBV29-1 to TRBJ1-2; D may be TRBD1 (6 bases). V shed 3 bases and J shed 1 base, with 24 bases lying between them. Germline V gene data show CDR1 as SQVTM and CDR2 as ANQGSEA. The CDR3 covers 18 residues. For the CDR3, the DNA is TGCAGCGTTGAGGTTCTACAGGGCGGGCGGTCTCTTAACTATGGCTACACCTTC. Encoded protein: CSVEVLQGGRSLNYGYTF.

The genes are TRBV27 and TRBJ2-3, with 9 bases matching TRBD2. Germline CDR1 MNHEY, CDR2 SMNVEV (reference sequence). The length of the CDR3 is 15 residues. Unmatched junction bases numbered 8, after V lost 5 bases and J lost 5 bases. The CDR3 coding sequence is TGTGCCAGCAGTACGAGCGGGGGGCTCGGAGATACGCAGTATTTT. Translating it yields CASSTSGGLGDTQYF.

The CDR3 DNA follows: TGTGCTAGTGGAATTGGAACAAAACTAGCGGAGATTAGCACAGATACGCAGTATTTT. Protein: CASGIGTKLAEISTDTQYF. The chain carries TRBV12-5 and TRBJ2-3, with 8 bases matching TRBD2. Losses at the gene ends were 6 bases for V and 0 bases for J; bases not matched to a gene: 17. Germline CDR1 and CDR2: LGHNT and FRNRAP. There are 19 residues in the CDR3. The entire variable domain, with the rest obtained from reference TRBV12-5 and TRBJ2-3, is as follows: DARVTQTPRHKVTEMGQEVTMRCQPILGHNTVFWYRQTMMQGLELLAYFRNRAPLDDSGMPKDRFSAEMPDATLATLKIQPSEPRDSAVYFCASGIGTKLAEISTDTQYFGPGTRLTVL.

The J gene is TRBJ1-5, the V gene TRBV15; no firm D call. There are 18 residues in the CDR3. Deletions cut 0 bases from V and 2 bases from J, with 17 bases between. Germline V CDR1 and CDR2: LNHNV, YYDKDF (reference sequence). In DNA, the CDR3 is TGTGCCACCAGCAGAGATTCGCCAGGCTCTTGGGGCAATCAGCCCCAGCATTTT. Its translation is CATSRDSPGSWGNQPQHF.

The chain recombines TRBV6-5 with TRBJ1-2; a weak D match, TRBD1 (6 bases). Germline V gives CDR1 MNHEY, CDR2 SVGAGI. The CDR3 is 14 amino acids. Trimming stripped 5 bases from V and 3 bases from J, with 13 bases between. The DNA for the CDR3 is TGTGCCAGCAGTCAGGACAGCTCATACTATGGCTACACCTTC. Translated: CASSQDSSYYGYTF.

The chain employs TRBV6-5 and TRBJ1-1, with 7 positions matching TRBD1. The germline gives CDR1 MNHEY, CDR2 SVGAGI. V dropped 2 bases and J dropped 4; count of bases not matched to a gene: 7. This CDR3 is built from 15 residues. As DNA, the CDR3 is TGTGCCAGCAGTTACACCGGGACAGATTTCACTGAAGCTTTCTTT. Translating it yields CASSYTGTDFTEAFF.

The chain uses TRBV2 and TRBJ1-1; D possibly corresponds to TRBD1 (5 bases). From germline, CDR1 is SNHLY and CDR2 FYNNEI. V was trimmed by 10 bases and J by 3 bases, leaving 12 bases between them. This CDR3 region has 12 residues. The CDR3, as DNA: TGTGCCACCGGCCTAGGGGACACTGAAGCTTTCTTT. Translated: CATGLGDTEAFF. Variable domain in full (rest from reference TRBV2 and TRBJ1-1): EPEVTQTPSHQVTQMGQEVILRCVPISNHLYFYWYRQILGQKVEFLVSFYNNEISEKSEIFDDQFSVERPDGSNFTLKIRSTKLEDSAMYFCATGLGDTEAFFGQGTRLTVV.

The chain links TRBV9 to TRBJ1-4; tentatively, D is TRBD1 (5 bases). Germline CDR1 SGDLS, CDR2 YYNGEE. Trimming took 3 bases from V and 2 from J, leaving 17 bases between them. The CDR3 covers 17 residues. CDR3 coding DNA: TGTGCCAGCAGCGCGAAGGATAAGGGGTTCACTAATGAAAAACTGTTTTTT. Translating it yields CASSAKDKGFTNEKLFF.

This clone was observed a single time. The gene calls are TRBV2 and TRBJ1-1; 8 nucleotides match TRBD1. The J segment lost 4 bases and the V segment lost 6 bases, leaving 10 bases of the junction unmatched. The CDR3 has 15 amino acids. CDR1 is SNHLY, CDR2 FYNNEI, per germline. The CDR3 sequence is CASRETDREGTEAFF. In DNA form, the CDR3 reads TGTGCCAGCAGGGAAACGGACAGGGAGGGCACTGAAGCTTTCTTT.

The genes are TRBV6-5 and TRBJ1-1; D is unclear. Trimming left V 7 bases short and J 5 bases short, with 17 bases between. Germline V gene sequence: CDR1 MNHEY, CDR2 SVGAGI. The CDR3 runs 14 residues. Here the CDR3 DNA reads TGTGCCAGCACCAGAAGTATATCAGTGACTGAAGCTTTCTTT. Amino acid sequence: CASTRSISVTEAFF.

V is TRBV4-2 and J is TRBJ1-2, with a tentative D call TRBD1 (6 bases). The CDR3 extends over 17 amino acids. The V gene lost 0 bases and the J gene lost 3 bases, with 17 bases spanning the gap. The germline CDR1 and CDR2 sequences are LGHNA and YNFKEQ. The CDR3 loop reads CASSQDLVAGVDYGYTF. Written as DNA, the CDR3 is TGTGCCAGCAGCCAAGATTTGGTGGCAGGGGTTGACTATGGCTACACCTTC.

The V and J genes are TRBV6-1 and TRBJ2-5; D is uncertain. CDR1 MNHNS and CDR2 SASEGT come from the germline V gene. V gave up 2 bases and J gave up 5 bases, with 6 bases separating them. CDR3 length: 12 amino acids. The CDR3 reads CASSELRETQYF. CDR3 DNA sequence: TGTGCCAGCAGTGAACTGCGGGAGACCCAGTACTTC.

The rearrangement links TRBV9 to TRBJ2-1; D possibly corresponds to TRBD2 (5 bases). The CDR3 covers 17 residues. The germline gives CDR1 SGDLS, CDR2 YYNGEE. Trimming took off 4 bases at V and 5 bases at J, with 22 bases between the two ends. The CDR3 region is CASSTRGWGWADNEQFF. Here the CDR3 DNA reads TGTGCCAGCAGCACCCGGGGATGGGGTTGGGCCGACAATGAGCAGTTCTTC.

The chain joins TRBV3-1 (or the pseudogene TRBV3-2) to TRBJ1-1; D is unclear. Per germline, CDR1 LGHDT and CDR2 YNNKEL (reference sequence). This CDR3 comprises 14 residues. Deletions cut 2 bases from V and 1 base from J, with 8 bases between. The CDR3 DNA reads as TGTGCCAGCAGCCAACCAGGAGGGAACACTGAAGCTTTCTTT. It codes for CASSQPGGNTEAFF.

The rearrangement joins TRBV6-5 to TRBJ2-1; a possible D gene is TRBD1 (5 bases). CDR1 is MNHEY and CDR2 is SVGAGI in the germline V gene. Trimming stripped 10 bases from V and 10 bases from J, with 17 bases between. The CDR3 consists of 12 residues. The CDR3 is CATQGLGREQFF. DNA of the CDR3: TGTGCCACCCAGGGTCTGGGTCGCGAGCAGTTCTTC.

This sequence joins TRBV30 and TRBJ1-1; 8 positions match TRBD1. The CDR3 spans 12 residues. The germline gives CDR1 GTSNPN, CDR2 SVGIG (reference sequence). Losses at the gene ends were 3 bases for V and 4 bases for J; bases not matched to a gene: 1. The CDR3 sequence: CAWRGTGTEAFF. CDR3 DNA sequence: TGTGCCTGGAGGGGGACAGGCACTGAAGCTTTCTTT.

The chain's CDR3 is CASSTGTAFREQFF. As DNA, the CDR3 is TGCGCCAGCAGCACCGGGACAGCGTTCCGTGAGCAGTTCTTC. The rearrangement joins TRBV4-1 to TRBJ2-1; 7 bases are shared with TRBD1. The V segment lost 5 bases and the J segment 9 bases; nucleotides outside the gene matches: 10. CDR1 is MGHRA, CDR2 YSYEKL, per germline. This CDR3 region has 14 residues.

CDR3 sequence reads: CASSSNLAVGANVLTF. The CDR3 bases are TGTGCCAGCAGCTCGAACCTAGCGGTTGGGGCCAACGTCCTGACTTTC. The rearrangement uses TRBV5-4 and TRBJ2-6; 7 bases map to TRBD2. Germline lookup yields CDR1 SGHNT and CDR2 YYREEE (reference sequence). Trimming took 3 bases from V and 3 from J; bases not matched to a gene: 6. The CDR3 spans 16 residues.

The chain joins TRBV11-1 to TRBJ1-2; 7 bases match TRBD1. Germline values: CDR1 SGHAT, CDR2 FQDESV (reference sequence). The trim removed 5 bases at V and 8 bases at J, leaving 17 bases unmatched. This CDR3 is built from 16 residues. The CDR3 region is CASSEPRRQGAMGYTF. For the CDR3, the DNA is TGTGCCAGCAGCGAGCCGAGACGACAGGGCGCTATGGGCTACACCTTC.

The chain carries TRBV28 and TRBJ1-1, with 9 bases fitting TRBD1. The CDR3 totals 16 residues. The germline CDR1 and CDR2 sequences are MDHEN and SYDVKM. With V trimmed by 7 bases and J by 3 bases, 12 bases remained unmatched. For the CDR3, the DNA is TGTGCCAGCATCCCCGGGACAGGGTTTAGGGACACTGAAGCTTTCTTT. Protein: CASIPGTGFRDTEAFF.

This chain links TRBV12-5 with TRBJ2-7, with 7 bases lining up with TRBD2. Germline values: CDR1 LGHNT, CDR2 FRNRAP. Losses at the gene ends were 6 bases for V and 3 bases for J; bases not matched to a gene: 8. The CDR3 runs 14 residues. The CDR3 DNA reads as TGTGCTAGTGGGCCCACGGGGGGAAACTACGAGCAGTACTTC. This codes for CASGPTGGNYEQYF.

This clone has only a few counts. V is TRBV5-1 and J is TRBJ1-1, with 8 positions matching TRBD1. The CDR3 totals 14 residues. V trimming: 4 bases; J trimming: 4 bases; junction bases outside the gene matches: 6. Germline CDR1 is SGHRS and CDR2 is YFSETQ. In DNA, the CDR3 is TGCGCCAGCAGCCGTACAGGGGGAGTCACTGAAGCTTTCTTT. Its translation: CASSRTGGVTEAFF.

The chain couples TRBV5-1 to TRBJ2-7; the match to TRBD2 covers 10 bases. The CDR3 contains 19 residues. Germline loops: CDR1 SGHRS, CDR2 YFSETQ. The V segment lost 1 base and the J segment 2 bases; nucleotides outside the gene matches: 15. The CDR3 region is CASSLWGPGVLAGTYEQYF. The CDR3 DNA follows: TGCGCCAGCAGCTTGTGGGGACCCGGGGTACTAGCGGGAACCTACGAGCAGTACTTC.

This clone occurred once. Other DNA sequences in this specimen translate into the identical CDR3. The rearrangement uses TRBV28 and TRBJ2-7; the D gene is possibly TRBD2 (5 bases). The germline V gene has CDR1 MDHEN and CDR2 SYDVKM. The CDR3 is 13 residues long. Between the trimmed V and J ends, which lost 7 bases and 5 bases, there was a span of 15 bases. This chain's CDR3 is CASTSGTPDEQYF. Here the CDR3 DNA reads TGTGCCAGCACTTCGGGAACACCCGACGAGCAGTACTTC.

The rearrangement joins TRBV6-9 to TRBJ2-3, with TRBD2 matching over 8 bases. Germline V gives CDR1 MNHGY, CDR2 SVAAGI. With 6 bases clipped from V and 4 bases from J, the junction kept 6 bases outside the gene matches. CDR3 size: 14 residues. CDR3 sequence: CASSPSGLADTQYF. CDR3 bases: TGTGCCAGCAGCCCTAGCGGGTTAGCAGATACGCAGTATTTT.

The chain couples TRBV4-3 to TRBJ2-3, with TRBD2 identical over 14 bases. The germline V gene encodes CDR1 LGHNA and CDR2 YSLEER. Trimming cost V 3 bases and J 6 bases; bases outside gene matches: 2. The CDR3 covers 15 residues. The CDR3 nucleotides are TGCGCCAGCAGCCAGGGACTAGCGGGAGTCGATACGCAGTATTTT. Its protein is CASSQGLAGVDTQYF.

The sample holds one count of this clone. The CDR3 DNA follows: TGCGCCAGCAGCCCGCTGGACAGCTTTAATGAAAAACTGTTTTTT. Its translation is CASSPLDSFNEKLFF. The V call is TRBV5-1, the J call TRBJ1-4; D possibly corresponds to TRBD1 (6 bases). Germline-derived CDR1 and CDR2 are SGHRS and YFSETQ. The V and J ends lost 4 bases and 4 bases respectively, with 14 bases between them. The CDR3 contains 15 residues.

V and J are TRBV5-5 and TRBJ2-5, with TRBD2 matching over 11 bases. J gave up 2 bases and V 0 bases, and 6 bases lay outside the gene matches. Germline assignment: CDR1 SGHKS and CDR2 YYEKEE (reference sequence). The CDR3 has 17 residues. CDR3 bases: TGTGCCAGCAGCTTGGGAAATAGCGGGAGGGCTCAAGAGACCCAGTACTTC. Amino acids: CASSLGNSGRAQETQYF. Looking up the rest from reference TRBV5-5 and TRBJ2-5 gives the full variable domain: DAGVTQSPTHLIKTRGQQVTLRCSPISGHKSVSWYQQVLGQGPQFIFQYYEKEERGRGNFPDRFSARQFPNYSSELNVNALLLGDSALYLCASSLGNSGRAQETQYFGPGTRLLVL.

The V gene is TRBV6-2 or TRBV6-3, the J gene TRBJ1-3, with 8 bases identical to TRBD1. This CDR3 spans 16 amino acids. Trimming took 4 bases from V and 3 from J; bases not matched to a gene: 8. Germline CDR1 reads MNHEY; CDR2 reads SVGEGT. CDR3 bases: TGTGCCAGCAGTTTACGGACAGGGTCGGGTGGAAACACCATATATTTT. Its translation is CASSLRTGSGGNTIYF.

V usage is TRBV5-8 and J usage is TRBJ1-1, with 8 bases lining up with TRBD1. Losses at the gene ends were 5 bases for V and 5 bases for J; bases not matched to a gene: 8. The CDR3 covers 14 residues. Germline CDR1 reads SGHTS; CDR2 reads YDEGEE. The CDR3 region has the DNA TGTGCCAGCAGTTCAAGGACAGGGAGGACTGAAGCTTTCTTT. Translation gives CASSSRTGRTEAFF.

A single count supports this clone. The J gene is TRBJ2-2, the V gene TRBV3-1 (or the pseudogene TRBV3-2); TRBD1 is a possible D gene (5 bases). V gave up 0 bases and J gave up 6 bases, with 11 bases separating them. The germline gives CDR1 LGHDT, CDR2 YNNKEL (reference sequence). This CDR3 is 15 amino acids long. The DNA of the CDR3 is TGTGCCAGCAGCCAAGAGATGGGGCAGGCCGGGGAGCTGTTTTTT. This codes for CASSQEMGQAGELFF.